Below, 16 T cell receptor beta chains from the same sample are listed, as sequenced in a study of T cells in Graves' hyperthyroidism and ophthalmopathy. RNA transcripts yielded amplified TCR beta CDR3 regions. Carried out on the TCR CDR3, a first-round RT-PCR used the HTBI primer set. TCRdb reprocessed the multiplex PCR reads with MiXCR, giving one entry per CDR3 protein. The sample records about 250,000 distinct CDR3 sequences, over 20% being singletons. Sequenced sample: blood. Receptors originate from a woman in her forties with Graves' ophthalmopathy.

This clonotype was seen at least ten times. DNA of the CDR3: TGTGCCAGCAGCTCCCACCCGGCCGGGGAGCTGTTTTTT. Amino acids: CASSSHPAGELFF. The chain links TRBV9 to TRBJ2-2, with D uncertain. The CDR3 length is 13 residues. The ends were cut back, 4 bases at V and 6 bases at J, with 10 bases in the middle. CDR1 is SGDLS, CDR2 YYNGEE, per germline.

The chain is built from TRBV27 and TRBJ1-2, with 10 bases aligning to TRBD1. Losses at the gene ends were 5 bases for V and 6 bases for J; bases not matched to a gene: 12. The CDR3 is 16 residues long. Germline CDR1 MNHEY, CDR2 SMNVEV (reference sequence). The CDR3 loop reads CASSPTGGFGLDGYTF. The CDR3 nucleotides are TGTGCCAGCAGTCCGACAGGGGGCTTTGGATTAGATGGCTACACCTTC.

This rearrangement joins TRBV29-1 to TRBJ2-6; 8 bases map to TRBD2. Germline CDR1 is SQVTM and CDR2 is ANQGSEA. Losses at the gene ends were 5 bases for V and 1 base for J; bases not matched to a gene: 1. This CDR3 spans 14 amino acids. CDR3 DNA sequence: TGCAGCGTTCGCGGGGGGTCTGGGGCCAACGTCCTGACTTTC. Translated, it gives CSVRGGSGANVLTF.

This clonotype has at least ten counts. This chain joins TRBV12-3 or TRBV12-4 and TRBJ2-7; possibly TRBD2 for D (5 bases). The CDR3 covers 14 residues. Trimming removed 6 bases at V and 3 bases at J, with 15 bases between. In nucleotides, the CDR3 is TGTGCCAGCAGCCCAGTGGGGAGATACTACGAGCAGTACTTC. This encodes CASSPVGRYYEQYF.

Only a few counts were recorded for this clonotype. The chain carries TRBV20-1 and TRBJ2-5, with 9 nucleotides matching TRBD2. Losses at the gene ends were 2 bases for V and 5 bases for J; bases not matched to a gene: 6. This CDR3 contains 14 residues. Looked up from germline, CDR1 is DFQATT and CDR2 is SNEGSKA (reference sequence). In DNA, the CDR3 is TGCAGTGCTAGAATCGGACTAGCGCTGGAGACCCAGTACTTC. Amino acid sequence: CSARIGLALETQYF.

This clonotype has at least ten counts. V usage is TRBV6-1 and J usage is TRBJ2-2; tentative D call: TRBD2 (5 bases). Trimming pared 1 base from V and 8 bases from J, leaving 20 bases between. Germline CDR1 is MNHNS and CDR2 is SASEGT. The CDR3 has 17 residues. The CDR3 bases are TGTGCCAGCAGTGAAGATGCTTGGGCTAGCCCCTGGGGGGAGCTGTTTTTT. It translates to CASSEDAWASPWGELFF.

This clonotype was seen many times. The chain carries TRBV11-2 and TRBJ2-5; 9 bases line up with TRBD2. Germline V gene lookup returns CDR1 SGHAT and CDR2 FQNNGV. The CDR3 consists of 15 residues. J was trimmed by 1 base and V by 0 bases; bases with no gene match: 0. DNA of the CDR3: TGTGCCAGCAGCTTAGAAGCGGGAGGCCAAGAGACCCAGTACTTC. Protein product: CASSLEAGGQETQYF.

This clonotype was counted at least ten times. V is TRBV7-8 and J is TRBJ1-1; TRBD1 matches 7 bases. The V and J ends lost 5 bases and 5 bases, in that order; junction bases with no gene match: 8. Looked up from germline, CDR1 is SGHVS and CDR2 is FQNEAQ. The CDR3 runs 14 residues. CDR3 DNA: TGTGCCAGCAGCACCCCGGACAGGAGGACTGAAGCTTTCTTT. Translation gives CASSTPDRRTEAFF. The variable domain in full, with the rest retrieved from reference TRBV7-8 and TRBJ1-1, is GAGVSQSPRYKVAKRGQDVALRCDPISGHVSLFWYQQALGQGPEFLTYFQNEAQLDKSGLPSDRFFAERPEGSVSTLKIQRTQQEDSAVYLCASSTPDRRTEAFFGQGTRLTVV.

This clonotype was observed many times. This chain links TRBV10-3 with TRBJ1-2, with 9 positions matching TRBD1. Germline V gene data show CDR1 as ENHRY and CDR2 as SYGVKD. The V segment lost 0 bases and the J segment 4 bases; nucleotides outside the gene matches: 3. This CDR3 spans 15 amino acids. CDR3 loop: CAISESGQGIYGYTF. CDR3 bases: TGTGCCATCAGTGAGTCTGGACAGGGGATCTATGGCTACACCTTC.

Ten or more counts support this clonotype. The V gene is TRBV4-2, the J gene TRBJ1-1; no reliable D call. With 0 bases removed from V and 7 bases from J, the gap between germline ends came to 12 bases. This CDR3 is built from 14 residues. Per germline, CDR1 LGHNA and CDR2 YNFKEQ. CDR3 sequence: CASSQESGAVEAFF. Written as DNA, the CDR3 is TGTGCCAGCAGCCAAGAAAGCGGAGCGGTTGAAGCTTTCTTT.

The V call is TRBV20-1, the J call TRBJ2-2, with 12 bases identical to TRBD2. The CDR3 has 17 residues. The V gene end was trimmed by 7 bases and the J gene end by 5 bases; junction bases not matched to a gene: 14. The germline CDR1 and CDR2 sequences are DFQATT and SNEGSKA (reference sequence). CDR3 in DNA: TGCAGTGTGACCACCCCGACTAGCGGGAGAATAACCGGGGAGCTGTTTTTT. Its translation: CSVTTPTSGRITGELFF.

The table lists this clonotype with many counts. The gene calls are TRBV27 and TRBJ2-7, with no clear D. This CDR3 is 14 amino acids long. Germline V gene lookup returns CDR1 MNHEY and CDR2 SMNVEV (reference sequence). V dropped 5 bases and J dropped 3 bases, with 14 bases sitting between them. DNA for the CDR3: TGTGCCAGCAGTCCTCTAGGGCCAATCTACGAGCAGTACTTC. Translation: CASSPLGPIYEQYF.

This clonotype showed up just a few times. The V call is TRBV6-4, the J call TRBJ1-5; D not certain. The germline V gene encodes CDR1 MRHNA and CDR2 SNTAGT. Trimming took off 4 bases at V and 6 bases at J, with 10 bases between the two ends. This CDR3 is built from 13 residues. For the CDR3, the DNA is TGTGCCAGCAGTGCGGAGGAAGGTCAGCCCCAGCATTTT. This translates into CASSAEEGQPQHF.

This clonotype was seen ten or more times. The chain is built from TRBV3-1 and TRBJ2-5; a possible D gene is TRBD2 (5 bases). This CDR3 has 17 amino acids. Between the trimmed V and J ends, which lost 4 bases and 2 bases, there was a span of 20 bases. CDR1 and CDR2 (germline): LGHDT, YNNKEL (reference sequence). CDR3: CASSPQSISRDQETQYF. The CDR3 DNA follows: TGTGCCAGCAGCCCCCAATCCATTAGCCGGGATCAAGAGACCCAGTACTTC.

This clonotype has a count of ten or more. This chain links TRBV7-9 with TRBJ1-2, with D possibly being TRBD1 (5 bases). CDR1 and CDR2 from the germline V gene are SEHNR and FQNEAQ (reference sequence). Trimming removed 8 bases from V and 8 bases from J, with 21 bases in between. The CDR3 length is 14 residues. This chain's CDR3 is CASGRLTVPEGYTF. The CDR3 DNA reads TGTGCCAGCGGACGGTTGACAGTACCTGAGGGCTACACCTTC.

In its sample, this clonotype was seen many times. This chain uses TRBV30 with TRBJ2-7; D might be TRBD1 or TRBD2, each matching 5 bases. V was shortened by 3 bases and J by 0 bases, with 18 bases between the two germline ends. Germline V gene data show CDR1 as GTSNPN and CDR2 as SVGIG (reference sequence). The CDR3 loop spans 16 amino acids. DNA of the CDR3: TGTGCCTGGAGCCGGTCCCCCCGGGGCGGCTCCTACGAGCAGTACTTC. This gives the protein CAWSRSPRGGSYEQYF.